This T cell receptor beta chain was captured in a study of blood T cell repertoires in COVID-19. Study details: Acute and convalescent COVID-19 samples came from the United States, Italy and Spain. PBMCs, B-cell-depleted T cells, or T cells provided the cDNA or gDNA that made up the material.

The CDR3 spans 13 residues. Germline V gene data show CDR1 as SGHTA and CDR2 as FQGNSA. The V and J ends lost 4 bases and 0 bases respectively, with 7 bases between them. In the original processing: Nucleated cell counts were estimated from reference gene primer amplification. Assay used: immunoSEQ multiplex PCR; TCRdb lists only in-frame clones, some missing. The V and J calls and clone size were taken over from that table, and D and trimming were inferred from the DNA. The sample has about 74,000 clones, about 90% seen once; the top ten hold 4.8%. This chain connects TRBV7-2 to TRBJ2-7; a weak D match, TRBD2 (5 bases). Sequencing was performed on peripheral blood. The sequence was collected from a woman at least 80 years old with acute or convalescent COVID-19. In nucleotides, the CDR3 is TGTGCCAGCAGCTCCGGGAACTCCTACGAGCAGTACTTC. Amino acid sequence: CASSSGNSYEQYF.